The present TCR beta chain was sequenced within a study of chemoradiotherapy in HPV16-positive cancers. Study background: Candidate HPV-specific T-cell clones and common TCR motifs came from functional assays in a couple of HPV16-positive patients.

The germline V gene has CDR1 SGHRS and CDR2 YFSETQ. Trimming took off 4 bases at V and 5 bases at J, with 16 bases between the two ends. The CDR3 totals 15 residues. A word on this clone: The antigen is not known.

Samples were taken several times over chemoradiotherapy. Using immunoSEQ multiplex PCR, the repertoire was profiled, and TCRdb retains in-frame clones only, with some absent. Altogether roughly 6,400 clones are present, 85% to 90% being singletons, with the ten largest covering roughly 10%. General study findings and limits: In HPV16-positive patients, HPV-responsive T-cell expansion tracked better recurrence-free survival. The functional HPV-specific definition rests on just a couple of HPV16-positive patients.

The specimen comprised tumor tissue, sampled from a patient who underwent chemoradiotherapy. The TCR sequence derives from a human donor with HPV-associated anogenital cancer. The genes are TRBV5-1 and TRBJ1-5; tentative D call: TRBD1 (5 bases). Here the CDR3 reads CASSQSGARDQPQHF. DNA for the CDR3: TGCGCCAGCAGCCAAAGTGGGGCGAGGGATCAGCCCCAGCATTTT.